Detailed here is one T cell receptor beta chain. Its antigen is unidentified. The data were obtained in a study of blood T cells in healthy people across ages. As for the study in general: Using template switching, researchers captured about one barcoded beta molecule for each two T cells. Study-level results: TCR beta diversity, measured per million T cells, fell in a roughly linear way with age.

Primed by a sample-barcoded 5' primer and a J-beta primer mix, a second PCR proceeded for 7 to 11 cycles. TCRdb re-called the 5' RACE reads through MiXCR, storing one row per CDR3 protein. The sample holds under 750,000 distinct CDR3 sequences, about 45% seen once. This receptor was taken from a man older than 75 in good health. The sequencing input was blood.

The CDR3 here is CAIRDREGEYNEQFF. In DNA form, the CDR3 reads TGTGCCATCAGAGACAGGGAAGGAGAATACAATGAGCAGTTCTTC. The chain links TRBV10-3 to TRBJ2-1, with 7 bases matching TRBD1. Unmatched junction bases numbered 9, after V lost 6 bases and J lost 4 bases. Germline V gene data show CDR1 as ENHRY and CDR2 as SYGVKD. The CDR3 is made up of 15 amino acids.